The 26 T cell receptor beta chains below all came from one sample that was sequenced in a study of cytomegalovirus exposure and HLA in healthy donors. Measured with immunoSEQ multiplex PCR; TCRdb has only the in-frame clones, and not every one. The sample records 120,000 or so clones, around 90% being singletons. The sequencing sample was made of PBMCs. These receptors were taken from a woman under 30 in good health and CMV-seronegative.

This chain's CDR3 is CASSLVRLAGVVQDTQYF. The CDR3 region has the DNA TGCGCCAGCAGCTTGGTGAGACTAGCGGGAGTCGTACAAGATACGCAGTATTTT. This chain joins TRBV5-1 and TRBJ2-3; 12 positions agree with TRBD2. CDR3 size: 18 residues. The trim removed 0 bases at V and 5 bases at J, leaving 10 bases unmatched. Germline CDR1 and CDR2: SGHRS and YFSETQ.

The chain links TRBV7-9 to TRBJ2-2; the D gene is possibly TRBD2 (5 bases). V shed 0 bases and J shed 5 bases, with 22 bases lying between them. In germline, CDR1 is SEHNR, CDR2 FQNEAQ (reference sequence). The length of the CDR3 is 19 residues. The CDR3 DNA sequence: TGTGCCAGCAGCTTAGCGGCGCGGGTAAACCCCTTTAGGACCGGGGAGCTGTTTTTT. Residues: CASSLAARVNPFRTGELFF.

This chain joins TRBV5-6 and TRBJ1-2; TRBD1 agrees at 9 bases. The CDR3 has 15 amino acids. Germline trimming cut 4 bases from V and 3 bases from J; bases unmatched to any gene: 7. CDR1 is SGHDT and CDR2 is YYEEEE in the germline V gene. The CDR3 DNA reads TGTGCCAGCAGCCCGGGACAGGGCGATCACTATGGCTACACCTTC. Translating it yields CASSPGQGDHYGYTF. Full variable domain (missing parts from reference TRBV5-6 and TRBJ1-2): DAGVTQSPTHLIKTRGQQVTLRCSPKSGHDTVSWYQQALGQGPQFIFQYYEEEERQRGNFPDRFSGHQFPNYSSELNVNALLLGDSALYLCASSPGQGDHYGYTFGSGTRLTVV.

This chain links TRBV4-1 with TRBJ2-5; 9 nucleotides match TRBD1. CDR3 length: 14 residues. V dropped 6 bases and J dropped 4; count of bases not matched to a gene: 6. CDR1 and CDR2 (germline): MGHRA, YSYEKL. The CDR3 coding sequence is TGCGCCAGCAGTCCCGGGACAGGGTCAGAGACCCAGTACTTC. This translates into CASSPGTGSETQYF.

The V and J genes are TRBV7-2 and TRBJ2-2, with TRBD2 matching over 8 bases. CDR3 size: 16 residues. J was trimmed by 5 bases and V by 2 bases; bases with no gene match: 7. Germline CDR1 is SGHTA and CDR2 is FQGNSA. The CDR3 loop reads CASSLISGSRTGELFF. In nucleotides, the CDR3 is TGTGCCAGCAGCTTAATCAGCGGGAGTAGGACCGGGGAGCTGTTTTTT.

This chain links TRBV13 with TRBJ2-7, with TRBD2 matching 11 bases. This CDR3 is built from 16 residues. The ends lost 5 bases at V and 3 bases at J; junction bases unmatched: 9. Germline CDR1 reads PRHDT; CDR2 reads FYEKMQ (reference sequence). As DNA, the CDR3 is TGTGCCAGCAGCCCGAATCCCGGGACTAGCGGCTACGAGCAGTACTTC. It translates to CASSPNPGTSGYEQYF.

The chain has TRBV6-5 and TRBJ1-1; 7 bases are shared with TRBD1. The CDR3 contains 13 residues. Trimming cost V 3 bases and J 6 bases; bases outside gene matches: 4. Germline CDR1 is MNHEY and CDR2 is SVGAGI. As DNA, the CDR3 is TGTGCCAGCAGTTATACAGGGGCTTCTGAAGCTTTCTTT. This sequence encodes CASSYTGASEAFF.

This clone was counted between two and nine times. This chain uses TRBV29-1 with TRBJ1-2; D gene unclear. V was clipped by 7 bases and J by 6 bases, with 12 bases between them. Germline values: CDR1 SQVTM, CDR2 ANQGSEA. The CDR3 extends over 11 amino acids. CDR3 loop: CSAGGRNGYTF. In nucleotides, the CDR3 is TGCAGCGCCGGAGGGAGAAATGGCTACACCTTC.

V usage is TRBV29-1 and J usage is TRBJ2-7; tentative D call: TRBD1 (5 bases). The length of the CDR3 is 14 residues. V was shortened by 0 bases and J by 2 bases, with 11 bases between the two germline ends. Germline CDR1 is SQVTM and CDR2 is ANQGSEA. The CDR3 reads CSVEDRRGTYEQYF. For the CDR3, the DNA is TGCAGCGTTGAAGATCGTAGGGGAACCTACGAGCAGTACTTC.

The rearrangement links TRBV2 to TRBJ1-1; D possibly corresponds to TRBD1 (6 bases). This CDR3 has 15 amino acids. In germline, CDR1 is SNHLY, CDR2 FYNNEI. V lost 7 bases and J lost 2, with 17 bases in between. The CDR3: CASIRGRGHNTEAFF. CDR3 DNA sequence: TGTGCCAGCATTCGGGGCAGGGGCCATAACACTGAAGCTTTCTTT.

CDR3 loop: CASSLDRARENIQYF. The CDR3 DNA sequence: TGTGCCAGCAGCTTGGACAGGGCGCGGGAAAACATTCAGTACTTC. This chain uses TRBV5-5 with TRBJ2-4, with D possibly being TRBD1 (6 bases). Germline CDR1 SGHKS, CDR2 YYEKEE (reference sequence). The CDR3 contains 15 residues. The germline V and J ends were trimmed by 0 bases and 5 bases, with 12 bases remaining between them. Combining the CDR3 with reference TRBV5-5 and TRBJ2-4 gives the whole variable domain DAGVTQSPTHLIKTRGQQVTLRCSPISGHKSVSWYQQVLGQGPQFIFQYYEKEERGRGNFPDRFSARQFPNYSSELNVNALLLGDSALYLCASSLDRARENIQYFGAGTRLSVL.

The rearrangement uses TRBV28 and TRBJ1-2; D is unclear. The CDR3 runs 12 residues. Per germline, CDR1 MDHEN and CDR2 SYDVKM. Trimming removed 4 bases from V and 2 bases from J, with 5 bases in between. In DNA form, the CDR3 reads TGTGCCAGCAGTTCCATCAACTATGGCTACACCTTC. This gives the protein CASSSINYGYTF.

The rearrangement uses TRBV19 and TRBJ2-7; 10 bases agree with TRBD1. In germline, CDR1 is LNHDA, CDR2 SQIVND (reference sequence). J lost 1 base, V lost 4 bases, and 10 bases had no gene match. This CDR3 comprises 17 residues. This CDR3 is CASSNPRTGGRSYEQYF. The CDR3 coding sequence is TGTGCCAGTAGTAACCCCCGGACAGGGGGTAGATCCTACGAGCAGTACTTC.

The CDR3 DNA reads TGTGCCAGCACCGGGACTAGCCCTGGGAACACCGGGGAGCTGTTTTTT. Encoded protein: CASTGTSPGNTGELFF. V is TRBV9 and J is TRBJ2-2, with 9 nucleotides matching TRBD2. The CDR3 extends over 16 amino acids. Germline CDR1 reads SGDLS; CDR2 reads YYNGEE. With 6 bases clipped from V and 1 base from J, the junction kept 7 bases outside the gene matches.

The rearrangement joins TRBV2 to TRBJ2-2, with D maybe TRBD1 (6 bases). V lost 7 bases and J 2 bases, leaving 11 bases between the germline ends. The CDR3 length is 14 residues. Germline CDR1 and CDR2: SNHLY and FYNNEI. The chain's CDR3 is CASIQQGNTGELFF. DNA of the CDR3: TGTGCCAGCATTCAACAGGGTAACACCGGGGAGCTGTTTTTT.

V usage is TRBV27 and J usage is TRBJ1-2; 7 bases align to TRBD1. Germline V lookup: CDR1 MNHEY, CDR2 SMNVEV (reference sequence). Trimming cost V 2 bases and J 1 base; bases outside gene matches: 1. This CDR3 has 14 residues. The CDR3 bases are TGTGCCAGCAGTTTAACAGGGGTTAACTATGGCTACACCTTC. Its protein product is CASSLTGVNYGYTF.

This chain uses TRBV9 with TRBJ2-7, with TRBD1 as a possible D gene (6 bases). V lost 3 bases and J 4 bases, leaving 14 bases between the germline ends. Looked up from germline, CDR1 is SGDLS and CDR2 is YYNGEE. CDR3 length equals 14 residues. The CDR3 is CASSAETGLYEQYF. CDR3 DNA: TGTGCCAGCAGCGCCGAGACAGGTCTTTACGAGCAGTACTTC.

This clone has only a few counts. This rearrangement joins TRBV5-1 to TRBJ1-1; D is unresolved. Germline V lookup: CDR1 SGHRS, CDR2 YFSETQ. Between the trimmed V and J ends, which lost 5 bases and 6 bases, there was a span of 20 bases. This CDR3 region has 15 residues. CDR3 residues: CASSTIPKEGAEAFF. CDR3 bases: TGCGCCAGCAGTACAATCCCTAAAGAGGGTGCTGAAGCTTTCTTT.

The chain joins TRBV5-4 to TRBJ1-1, with TRBD1 matching over 7 bases. There are 14 residues in the CDR3. J gave up 4 bases and V 2 bases, and 5 bases lay outside the gene matches. CDR1 is SGHNT, CDR2 YYREEE, per germline (reference sequence). The CDR3 DNA reads as TGTGCCAGCAGCTTTGACAGGGTGGCCACTGAAGCTTTCTTT. This sequence encodes CASSFDRVATEAFF. Variable domain in full (rest from reference TRBV5-4 and TRBJ1-1): ETGVTQSPTHLIKTRGQQVTLRCSSQSGHNTVSWYQQALGQGPQFIFQYYREEENGRGNFPPRFSGLQFPNYSSELNVNALELDDSALYLCASSFDRVATEAFFGQGTRLTVV.

J is TRBJ2-7 and V is TRBV4-1; TRBD2 matches at 10 bases. CDR1 is MGHRA and CDR2 is YSYEKL in the germline V gene. Germline trimming cut 3 bases from V and 4 bases from J; bases unmatched to any gene: 6. The CDR3 spans 15 residues. CDR3 region: CASSQIAGGGYEQYF. The CDR3 DNA is TGCGCCAGCAGCCAGATAGCGGGAGGAGGGTACGAGCAGTACTTC.

The rearrangement joins TRBV7-9 to TRBJ1-5; TRBD1 is a possible D gene (6 bases). Per the germline V gene, CDR1 is SEHNR and CDR2 is FQNEAQ (reference sequence). With 5 bases removed from V and 1 base from J, the gap between germline ends came to 9 bases. There are 14 residues in the CDR3. CDR3 in DNA: TGTGCCAGCAGCCCTGGGACAAGCAATCAGCCCCAGCATTTT. Protein product: CASSPGTSNQPQHF. Based on the CDR3 plus reference TRBV7-9 and TRBJ1-5, the full variable domain is DTGVSQNPRHKITKRGQNVTFRCDPISEHNRLYWYRQTLGQGPEFLTYFQNEAQLEKSRLLSDRFSAERPKGSFSTLEIQRTEQGDSAMYLCASSPGTSNQPQHFGDGTRLSIL.

The rearrangement joins TRBV19 to TRBJ2-7; possible D gene TRBD1, 6 bases. Trimming took 1 base from V and 2 from J, leaving 12 bases between them. From germline, CDR1 is LNHDA and CDR2 SQIVND (reference sequence). The CDR3 is 15 amino acids. Written as DNA, the CDR3 is TGTGCCAGTAGTATAGGGACAGAATTAACCTACGAGCAGTACTTC. Its translation: CASSIGTELTYEQYF.

The chain has TRBV5-6 and TRBJ1-2; 7 bases line up with TRBD1. The CDR3 extends over 16 amino acids. The germline V gene encodes CDR1 SGHDT and CDR2 YYEEEE. Trimming at V came to 3 bases and at J to 0 bases, leaving 8 bases not matched to a gene. CDR3 residues: CASSWGRDRSNYGYTF. CDR3 bases: TGTGCCAGCAGCTGGGGCCGGGACAGATCTAACTATGGCTACACCTTC.

This clone is a singleton in its sample. V gene TRBV7-9 combines with J gene TRBJ1-2; 7 positions agree with TRBD1. Trimming cost V 3 bases and J 6 bases; bases outside gene matches: 1. CDR1 and CDR2 (germline): SEHNR, FQNEAQ (reference sequence). The CDR3 extends over 12 amino acids. The CDR3: CASSFTGDGYTF. In nucleotides, the CDR3 is TGTGCCAGCAGCTTTACAGGGGATGGCTACACCTTC.

The V and J genes are TRBV18 and TRBJ1-5; 10 bases align to TRBD1. The CDR3 sequence is 19 residues long. V shed 4 bases and J 2 bases; nucleotides not matched to a gene: 14. Per germline, CDR1 KGHSH and CDR2 LQKENI. The chain's CDR3 is CASSLGGVTGGAGNQPQHF. As DNA, the CDR3 is TGTGCCAGCTCACTTGGGGGTGTGACAGGGGGCGCGGGCAATCAGCCCCAGCATTTT.

This clone was counted a single time. The V call is TRBV13, the J call TRBJ2-3; possible D gene TRBD2, 6 bases. The CDR3 has 17 amino acids. The germline V and J ends were trimmed by 3 bases and 2 bases, with 18 bases remaining between them. The germline V gene has CDR1 PRHDT and CDR2 FYEKMQ (reference sequence). The CDR3 is CASSFLRGTPHTDTQYF. The CDR3 coding sequence is TGTGCCAGCAGCTTCCTCCGGGGGACCCCCCACACAGATACGCAGTATTTT. Based on the CDR3 plus reference TRBV13 and TRBJ2-3, the full variable domain is AAGVIQSPRHLIKEKRETATLKCYPIPRHDTVYWYQQGPGQDPQFLISFYEKMQSDKGSIPDRFSAQQFSDYHSELNMSSLELGDSALYFCASSFLRGTPHTDTQYFGPGTRLTVL.